This T cell receptor beta chain derives from a study of beta chain features in type 1 diabetes (dated by TCRdb to between 2018 and 2020). Study-wide context: Mean age, gender distribution, total cell number and subset yield did not differ between patients and healthy donors. A total of about 110,000,000 sorted cells were examined across all samples, and a strong correlation was observed between cell number per subset and RNA yield. In the study, TCRB repertoires of sorted circulating CD4+ T cell subsets from recently diagnosed type 1 diabetes patients were compared with those of matched healthy donors. Naive and central memory subsets were obtained from all 28 donors, but regulatory and stem cell-like memory subsets were isolated from only 8 patients and roughly eight healthy donors.

General study outcomes and caveats: PCR may preferentially amplify shorter templates, but because patient and control samples were amplified and corrected together, any resulting skew would affect both groups equally. Naive, central memory and regulatory TCRB repertoires appeared to be more similar among patients than among healthy donors. Type 1 diabetes patients showed a moderate but significant shortening of TCRB CDR3 length in all four CD4+ subsets. Because the HLA sub-analyses included only small numbers of individuals, any influence of HLA type on TCRB rearrangement was left unresolved. At VDJ recombination sites, patients with type 1 diabetes made fewer insertions and deleted more nucleotides, a pattern implying thymic rearrangement abnormalities. Because cDNA was sequenced instead of genomic DNA, highly expressing activated cells could be over-represented, though the groups showed no difference in activation or CD3 levels.

Trimming costs V 5 bases and J 1 base, and their ends lie 5 bases apart. From the germline V gene (reference sequence), CDR1 is SEHNR and CDR2 is FQNEAQ. The CDR3 goes from the cysteine to the phenylalanine over 12 residues. The CDR3 DNA has 36 bases and is translated from base 1. The High Capacity cDNA Reverse Transcription Kit was used to reverse transcribe all of the isolated RNA, meaning that expressed TCRB transcripts were what got sequenced. Deep immunoSEQ sequencing was performed on naive, central memory and regulatory T cell samples, with an average of about 4 million total reads per sample. After sorted cells were lysed in RLT buffer, RNA was extracted with DNase-treated RNeasy Micro or Mini kits, with the choice depending on cell number. To prevent cross-contamination, each cell subset was processed individually, whereas patient and healthy donor samples were processed jointly. The immunoSEQ multiplex PCR was used to amplify TCRB sequences from cDNA, generating 87-bp fragments that spanned the CDR3 region. Sequencing of the amplicons was performed on the Illumina HiSeq platform. The source study handled its data this way. Synthetic template baselines were used to correct PCR bias computationally, reads within Hamming distance 2 were collapsed, and singletons that could not be merged were discarded. Reads were aligned to IMGT to assign V, D and J genes, CDR3 length, and insertions or deletions at six rearrangement sites. Within each subset, clonotype counts were normalized to sorted cell number, after which true diversity and Gini coefficients were computed with the tcR R package. The overlap coefficient, calculated on TCRB nucleotide sequences, was used to quantify repertoire sharing. Out-of-frame TCRB sequences from naive cells were analyzed as a proxy for the pre-selection repertoire. As stored in TCRdb, this immuneACCESS dataset retains in-frame rearrangements with V and J assigned. A fraction of the clones does not appear; measured against another copy, unresolved V genes explain less than half of the discrepancy, and the remainder lacks a known reason. That table gives V, J and clone size, and the DNA gave D and trimming. The sample yields hundreds of thousands of clones; roughly 31% were counted once. The ten largest clones represent almost 0.065% of the sample.

Notes on this clone: The specificity of this receptor is unknown. The record has no base qualities; no much larger clone is one base away.

Each donor gave one peripheral blood draw, roughly 0.11 L on average, collected into heparinised tubes. Using a panel that included CD45RO, CCR7, CD25, CD127, CD95 and CD27, naive, central memory, regulatory and stem cell-like memory CD4+ T cells were sorted on a BD FACSAria II. A purity above 98% was achieved for all sorted populations. PBMCs were isolated right away by Lymphoprep density gradient centrifugation and were stained directly, without culture. Samples were stained and sorted in pairs, with one healthy donor and one patient per experiment, so that batch effects were minimized. The chain employs TRBV7-9 and TRBJ1-1; a confident D gene designation cannot be given. The specimen sequenced was naive CD4+ T cells from blood. The intended sense of this specimen's cell subset or site label: true naive CD4+ T cells. The clonotype originates from a man aged 18 to 29 in good health. The CDR3 corresponds to CASSLQNTEAFF. The DNA is TGTGCCAGCAGCCTCCAGAACACTGAAGCTTTCTTT.